The rows below give T cell receptor beta chains drawn from one sample of a study of T-cell memory formation after mild COVID-19. Using its own MiXCR run on the 5' RACE reads, TCRdb lists one record per CDR3 protein. The sample comprises 500,000 to 650,000 distinct CDR3 sequences, roughly 20% of which are singletons, and around 9.2% rests with the top ten. Material for sequencing was PBMCs or a T cell subset sorted from them (not recorded which). The receptors stem from an adult woman who had mild COVID-19 (a few samples of this study predate the infection). Cell type and time point are not known. Both conserved end residues are part of each CDR3. Each record gives: D gene, J gene, clone size, V gene, CDR3 DNA, CDR3 protein. A D gene is named only where the DNA matches it firmly. Clone size, where shown, is once, few, many, or a class for clones that have expanded.

D: TRBD1; J: TRBJ2-5; size: -; V: TRBV5-8; DNA: TGTGCCAGCAGCTTGGGGGCCGGGACAGCAGAAGAGACCCAGTACTTC; CDR3: CASSLGAGTAEETQYF
D: -; J: TRBJ2-3; size: -; V: TRBV5-1; DNA: TGCGCCAGCAGCCCCAGGGGGACTACCACAGATACGCAGTATTTT; CDR3: CASSPRGTTTDTQYF
D: -; J: TRBJ1-1; size: few; V: TRBV12-3/TRBV12-4; DNA: TGTGCCAGCAGAACTACAGGGAGCACTGAAGCTTTCTTT; CDR3: CASRTTGSTEAFF
D: TRBD2; J: TRBJ2-3; size: many; V: TRBV25-1; DNA: TGTGCCAGCAGTGGGACTAGCGGGGGGCCTCGAACAGATACGCAGTATTTT; CDR3: CASSGTSGGPRTDTQYF
D: TRBD1; J: TRBJ1-1; size: -; V: TRBV20-1; DNA: TGCAGTGCTAATACTTGGGACAGTGGGACTGAAGCTTTCTTT; CDR3: CSANTWDSGTEAFF
D: -; J: TRBJ2-1; size: -; V: TRBV4-1; DNA: TGCGCCAGCAGCCAAGACCACAGCTACAATGAGCAGTTCTTC; CDR3: CASSQDHSYNEQFF
D: TRBD2; J: TRBJ2-1; size: few; V: TRBV20-1; DNA: TGCAGTGCTACCGGGACTAGCGGGGGGGAGCAGTTCTTC; CDR3: CSATGTSGGEQFF
D: TRBD2; J: TRBJ2-3; size: few; V: TRBV6-4; DNA: TGTGCCAGCTACCCCGACGAGATGGGGCGGACGGGGACTACGAGCACAGATACGCAGTATTTT; CDR3: CASYPDEMGRTGTTSTDTQYF
D: TRBD2; J: TRBJ2-7; size: -; V: TRBV7-9; DNA: TGTGCCAGCAGCTCTACTAGCGCACCTACCTACGAGCAGTACTTC; CDR3: CASSSTSAPTYEQYF
D: -; J: TRBJ2-5; size: few; V: TRBV6-5; DNA: TGTGCCAGCAGTTTACAAGGGGACCCAGGGGAGACCCAGTACTTC; CDR3: CASSLQGDPGETQYF
D: -; J: TRBJ2-3; size: -; V: TRBV2; DNA: TGTGCCAGCAGTGGAGCAGGGACAGATACGCAGTATTTT; CDR3: CASSGAGTDTQYF
D: TRBD2; J: TRBJ2-7; size: few; V: TRBV20-1; DNA: TGCAGTGCCAAGACTAGCGGCTCCTACGAGCAGTACTTC; CDR3: CSAKTSGSYEQYF
D: -; J: TRBJ2-6; size: -; V: TRBV9; DNA: TGTGCCAGCAGCTTTCACAGGGTGACGAGCTCTGGGGCCAACGTCCTGACTTTC; CDR3: CASSFHRVTSSGANVLTF
D: TRBD2; J: TRBJ2-3; size: few; V: TRBV11-1; DNA: TGTGCCAGCAGCTCACCCAAGACTAGCGGGACAGATACGCAGTATTTT; CDR3: CASSSPKTSGTDTQYF
D: TRBD2; J: TRBJ2-7; size: few; V: TRBV7-8; DNA: TGTGCCAGCAGCTTAGAGGCTACTACTCCGGGACTACCTTACGAGCAGTACTTC; CDR3: CASSLEATTPGLPYEQYF
D: -; J: TRBJ2-7; size: -; V: TRBV12-3/TRBV12-4; DNA: TGTGCCAGCAGTTTAGACCAGAGGTCCTACGAGCAGTACTTC; CDR3: CASSLDQRSYEQYF
D: TRBD2; J: TRBJ2-1; size: -; V: TRBV24-1; DNA: TGTGCCACCAGCGGCCCTAGCGGGGCATTCAATGAGCAGTTCTTC; CDR3: CATSGPSGAFNEQFF
D: -; J: TRBJ1-2; size: -; V: TRBV20-1; DNA: TGCAGTGCCCCGGCTTTTGAAACAGGGGGCTACACCTTC; CDR3: CSAPAFETGGYTF
D: -; J: TRBJ1-1; size: many; V: TRBV7-3; DNA: TGTGCCAGCAGCTTAAGTAGCGGAGGGACTGAAGCTTTCTTT; CDR3: CASSLSSGGTEAFF
D: -; J: TRBJ2-1; size: once; V: TRBV7-8; DNA: TGTGCCAGCAGCACCGCGACTAGTTTGATATACAATGAGCAGTTCTTC; CDR3: CASSTATSLIYNEQFF
D: -; J: TRBJ1-2; size: many; V: TRBV7-8; DNA: TGTGCCAGCAGCTTAGGTTACACCTATGGCTACACCTTC; CDR3: CASSLGYTYGYTF
D: -; J: TRBJ2-7; size: few; V: TRBV29-1; DNA: TGCAGCCCCTCCGGGACAACCACCTCCTACGAGCAGTACTTC; CDR3: CSPSGTTTSYEQYF
D: -; J: TRBJ1-5; size: few; V: TRBV19; DNA: TGTGCCAGTAGTCCAAGGAGGGGTCACCAGCATTTT; CDR3: CASSPRRGHQHF
D: -; J: TRBJ2-1; size: -; V: TRBV4-2; DNA: TGTGCCAGCAGCCAAGAAGATGAGCAGTTCTTC; CDR3: CASSQEDEQFF
D: -; J: TRBJ2-7; size: -; V: TRBV3-1; DNA: TGTGCCAGCAGCCCCGGGCCGGACGCCTACGAGCAGTACTTC; CDR3: CASSPGPDAYEQYF
D: -; J: TRBJ1-6; size: -; V: TRBV20-1; DNA: TGCAGTGCTAGAGGGGGGAGGCCTAGAAGGGGACCCCTCCACTTT; CDR3: CSARGGRPRRGPLHF
D: TRBD1; J: TRBJ1-5; size: -; V: TRBV12-3/TRBV12-4; DNA: TGTGCCAGCAGTCCCGGGACAGGGGGCCGTCAGCCCCAGCATTTT; CDR3: CASSPGTGGRQPQHF
D: -; J: TRBJ2-3; size: few; V: TRBV6-5; DNA: TGTGCCAGCAGTCCGGTCGGGGGGCAGAGCAAGAATACGCAGTATTTT; CDR3: CASSPVGGQSKNTQYF
D: TRBD2; J: TRBJ2-1; size: few; V: TRBV30; DNA: TGTGCCTGGGGGGCCGGGACTAGGCTATACAATGAGCAGTTCTTC; CDR3: CAWGAGTRLYNEQFF
D: TRBD1; J: TRBJ1-1; size: -; V: TRBV20-1; DNA: TGCAGTGCTAAGACAGGGTTTAAGGCTGAAGCTTTCTTT; CDR3: CSAKTGFKAEAFF
D: -; J: TRBJ2-7; size: -; V: TRBV25-1; DNA: TGTGCCAGCAGTGAATCGGGGGGCTCGACCTACGAGCAGTACTTC; CDR3: CASSESGGSTYEQYF
D: -; J: TRBJ1-6; size: -; V: TRBV10-3; DNA: TGTGCCATCAGTGTGGAAGGGAATAACAATTCACCCCTCCACTTT; CDR3: CAISVEGNNNSPLHF
D: -; J: TRBJ1-2; size: -; V: TRBV6-5; DNA: TGTGCCAGCAGTTACGAGTTCCTGGCAGCGGATGGCTACACCTTC; CDR3: CASSYEFLAADGYTF
D: TRBD2; J: TRBJ2-4; size: few; V: TRBV5-1; DNA: TGCGCCAGCAGCTTAAAAGCGGGGGAAAGACTAGCCAAAAACATTCAGTACTTC; CDR3: CASSLKAGERLAKNIQYF
D: TRBD1; J: TRBJ2-1; size: few; V: TRBV25-1; DNA: TGTGCCAGCATTTCTTACAGGGGGCGGGAAAACAATGAGCAGTTCTTC; CDR3: CASISYRGRENNEQFF
D: -; J: TRBJ1-4; size: few; V: TRBV7-9; DNA: TGTGCCAGCAGCCAGGGTGGGGAAAAACTGTTTTTT; CDR3: CASSQGGEKLFF